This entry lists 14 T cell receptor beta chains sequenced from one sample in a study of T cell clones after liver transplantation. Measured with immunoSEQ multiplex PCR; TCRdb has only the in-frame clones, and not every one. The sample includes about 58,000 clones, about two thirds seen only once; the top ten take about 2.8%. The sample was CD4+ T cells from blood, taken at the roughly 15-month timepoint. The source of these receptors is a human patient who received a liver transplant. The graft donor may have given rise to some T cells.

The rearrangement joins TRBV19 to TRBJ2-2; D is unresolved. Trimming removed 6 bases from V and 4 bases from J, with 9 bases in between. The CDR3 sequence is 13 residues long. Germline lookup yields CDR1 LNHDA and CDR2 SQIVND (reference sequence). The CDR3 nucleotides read TGTGCCAGTAGCCAAATAAGCACCGGGGAGCTGTTTTTT. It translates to CASSQISTGELFF.

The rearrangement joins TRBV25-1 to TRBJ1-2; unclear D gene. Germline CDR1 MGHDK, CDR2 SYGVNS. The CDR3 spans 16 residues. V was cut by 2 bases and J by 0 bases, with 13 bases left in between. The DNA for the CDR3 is TGTGCCAGCAGTGAACCCGGACGCGAGGCTAACTATGGCTACACCTTC. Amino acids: CASSEPGREANYGYTF.

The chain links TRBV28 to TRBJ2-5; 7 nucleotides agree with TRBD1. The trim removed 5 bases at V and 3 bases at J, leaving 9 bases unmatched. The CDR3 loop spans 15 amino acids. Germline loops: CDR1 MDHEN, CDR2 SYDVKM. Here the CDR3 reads CASSEPTGAEETQYF. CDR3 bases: TGTGCCAGCAGTGAACCAACAGGGGCGGAAGAGACCCAGTACTTC. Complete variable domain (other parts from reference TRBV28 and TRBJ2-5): DVKVTQSSRYLVKRTGEKVFLECVQDMDHENMFWYRQDPGLGLRLIYFSYDVKMKEKGDIPEGYSVSREKKERFSLILESASTNQTSMYLCASSEPTGAEETQYFGPGTRLLVL.

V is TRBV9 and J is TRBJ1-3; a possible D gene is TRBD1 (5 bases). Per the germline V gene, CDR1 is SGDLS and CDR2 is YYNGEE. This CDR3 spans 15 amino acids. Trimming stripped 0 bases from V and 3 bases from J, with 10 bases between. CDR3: CASSVEPTDGNTIYF. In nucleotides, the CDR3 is TGTGCCAGCAGCGTAGAGCCGACAGATGGAAACACCATATATTTT.

CDR3 sequence (DNA): TGCAGTGGCACGACAGAATACGAGCAGTACTTC. Its translation: CSGTTEYEQYF. The chain couples TRBV20-1 to TRBJ2-7; tentative D call: TRBD1 (5 bases). The CDR3 consists of 11 residues. Germline assignment: CDR1 DFQATT and CDR2 SNEGSKA (reference sequence). V was trimmed by 7 bases and J by 4 bases, leaving 11 bases between them.

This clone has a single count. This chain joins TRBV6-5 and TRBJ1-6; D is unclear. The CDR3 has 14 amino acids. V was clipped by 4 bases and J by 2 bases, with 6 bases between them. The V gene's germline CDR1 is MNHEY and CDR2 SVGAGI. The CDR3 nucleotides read TGTGCCAGCAGTTCGAACACCTATAATTCACCCCTCCACTTT. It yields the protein CASSSNTYNSPLHF.

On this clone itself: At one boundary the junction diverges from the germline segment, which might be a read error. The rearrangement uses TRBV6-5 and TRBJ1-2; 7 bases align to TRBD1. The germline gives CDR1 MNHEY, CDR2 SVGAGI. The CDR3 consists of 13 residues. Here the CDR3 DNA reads TGTGCCAGCAGTCAAGAACAGGGGAGATCCCAGCAGTTC. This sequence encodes CASSQEQGRSQQF.

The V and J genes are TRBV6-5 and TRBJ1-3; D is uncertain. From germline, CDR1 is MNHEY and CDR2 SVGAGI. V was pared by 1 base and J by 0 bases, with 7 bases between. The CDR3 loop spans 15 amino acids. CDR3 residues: CASSYYGSSGNTIYF. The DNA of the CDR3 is TGTGCCAGCAGTTACTACGGGAGCTCTGGAAACACCATATATTTT.

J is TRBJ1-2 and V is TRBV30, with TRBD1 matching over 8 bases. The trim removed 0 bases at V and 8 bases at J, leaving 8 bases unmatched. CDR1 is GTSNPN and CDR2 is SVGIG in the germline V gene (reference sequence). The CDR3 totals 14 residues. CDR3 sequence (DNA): TGTGCCTGGAGTGTAGGCCAGGGGGCGGAAGGCTACACCTTC. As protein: CAWSVGQGAEGYTF.

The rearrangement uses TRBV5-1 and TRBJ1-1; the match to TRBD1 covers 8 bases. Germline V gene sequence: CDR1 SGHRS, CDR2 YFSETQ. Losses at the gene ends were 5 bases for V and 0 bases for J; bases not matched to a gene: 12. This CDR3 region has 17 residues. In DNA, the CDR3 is TGCGCCAGCAGAAGTTCGGTGACAGGGGCTATGAACACTGAAGCTTTCTTT. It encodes CASRSSVTGAMNTEAFF.

The CDR3 DNA reads as TGTGCCAGCAGTTCCGGGACAGGGGTCATGGGGGAGCTGTTTTTT. Amino acids: CASSSGTGVMGELFF. The genes are TRBV6-1 and TRBJ2-2; 10 bases agree with TRBD1. V was clipped by 5 bases and J by 8 bases; unmatched bases: 8. The length of the CDR3 is 15 residues. From germline, CDR1 is MNHNS and CDR2 SASEGT.

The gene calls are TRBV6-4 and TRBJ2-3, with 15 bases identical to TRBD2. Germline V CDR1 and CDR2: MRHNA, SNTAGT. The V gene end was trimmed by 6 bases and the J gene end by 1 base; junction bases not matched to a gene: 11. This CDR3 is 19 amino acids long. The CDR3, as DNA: TGTGCCAGCAGCCCGGGACTAGCGGGGGGCACAAGCCGCACAGATACGCAGTATTTT. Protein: CASSPGLAGGTSRTDTQYF.

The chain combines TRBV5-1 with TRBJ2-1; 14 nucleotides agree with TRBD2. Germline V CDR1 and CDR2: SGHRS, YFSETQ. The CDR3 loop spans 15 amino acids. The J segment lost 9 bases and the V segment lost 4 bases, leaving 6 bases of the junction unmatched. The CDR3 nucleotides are TGCGCCAGCAGCCCGGGACTAGCGGGAGCGGGTGAGCAGTTCTTC. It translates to CASSPGLAGAGEQFF.

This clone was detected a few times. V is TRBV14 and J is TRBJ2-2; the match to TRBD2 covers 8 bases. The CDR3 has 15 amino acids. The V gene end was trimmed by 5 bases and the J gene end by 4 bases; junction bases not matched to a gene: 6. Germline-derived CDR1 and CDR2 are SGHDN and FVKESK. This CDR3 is CASSNAGGSTGELFF. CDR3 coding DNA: TGTGCCAGCAGCAACGCGGGAGGATCCACCGGGGAGCTGTTTTTT.